This TCR beta chain was recovered during a study of T cell responses to AZD1222 COVID-19 vaccine. Findings and caveats of the study: A reported finding is that nearly half of spike-specific TCRs target unmutated variant regions. In a largely white British group with more females than males, clonal diversity was possibly underestimated.

Worth noting for this clone: Antigen: not known.

V was trimmed by 4 bases and J by 5 bases, leaving 13 bases between them. The CDR3 runs 14 residues. Looked up from germline, CDR1 is SGHRS and CDR2 is YFSETQ. Assay used: immunoSEQ multiplex PCR; TCRdb lists only in-frame clones, some missing. The sample shows about 130,000 clones, more than 70% of them seen only once. The sample in question was peripheral blood, obtained on day 0 of AZD1222 vaccination. This TCR came from an adult in good health. The chain is built from TRBV5-1 and TRBJ2-1, with unresolved D. The CDR3 DNA is TGCGCCAGCAGCATCCAGCGTGTGGACAATGAGCAGTTCTTC. Translating it yields CASSIQRVDNEQFF.